A single sample gave rise to the 29 T cell receptor beta chains below, sequenced in a study of CD8+ T cells in alopecia areata. Described treatment: oral pan-JAK inhibitor, 5-10 mg twice daily. Sequencing relied on a cDNA template that was reverse transcribed from extracted RNA. Method: immunoSEQ multiplex PCR; TCRdb's copy keeps in-frame clones and lacks some. Of around 190,000 clones in the sample, approximately 67% were seen once. The sequencing here drew on CD4+ T cells sorted from blood, taken between weeks 47 and 50, from a patient treated with tofacitinib. These receptors were taken from a human donor with alopecia areata.

CDR3 loop: CASSRGEGGTYNEQFF. In DNA, the CDR3 is TGTGCCAGTAGTAGGGGAGAGGGGGGTACCTACAATGAGCAGTTCTTC. The chain employs TRBV19 and TRBJ2-1; D tentatively reads TRBD1 or TRBD2 (6 bases each). CDR1 LNHDA and CDR2 SQIVND come from the germline V gene (reference sequence). V was trimmed by 4 bases and J by 2 bases, leaving 15 bases between them. This CDR3 spans 16 amino acids.

The V and J genes are TRBV5-1 and TRBJ1-1; TRBD1 matches at 11 bases. CDR3 length: 16 amino acids. Germline values: CDR1 SGHRS, CDR2 YFSETQ. V lost 2 bases to trimming and J lost 7 bases; unmatched junction nucleotides: 10. Written as DNA, the CDR3 is TGCGCCAGCAGCTTCGGGTCCGGACAGGGGGCTGGTGAAGCTTTCTTT. Residues: CASSFGSGQGAGEAFF.

This clone was seen once. This sequence joins TRBV6-5 and TRBJ1-2; the match to TRBD1 covers 7 bases. This CDR3 comprises 16 residues. The germline gives CDR1 MNHEY, CDR2 SVGAGI. V lost 0 bases to trimming and J lost 2 bases; unmatched junction nucleotides: 6. The CDR3 here is CASSYSNPQGNYGYTF. In nucleotides, the CDR3 is TGTGCCAGCAGTTACTCTAATCCACAGGGGAACTATGGCTACACCTTC.

The chain is built from TRBV11-2 and TRBJ2-5; 8 bases map to TRBD2. Germline CDR1 reads SGHAT; CDR2 reads FQNNGV. This CDR3 spans 16 amino acids. J gave up 4 bases and V 5 bases, and 12 bases lay outside the gene matches. In DNA, the CDR3 is TGTGCCAGCAGCACGCGGACGGGGGGGCCCGGAGAGACCCAGTACTTC. It specifies CASSTRTGGPGETQYF. The whole variable domain, remainder taken from reference TRBV11-2 and TRBJ2-5, is EAGVAQSPRYKIIEKRQSVAFWCNPISGHATLYWYQQILGQGPKLLIQFQNNGVVDDSQLPKDRFSAERLKGVDSTLKIQPAKLEDSAVYLCASSTRTGGPGETQYFGPGTRLLVL.

The chain uses TRBV14 and TRBJ2-2; D is uncertain. Germline CDR1 reads SGHDN; CDR2 reads FVKESK. The germline V and J ends were trimmed by 3 bases and 4 bases, with 6 bases remaining between them. This CDR3 is 13 amino acids long. The CDR3 DNA is TGTGCCAGCAGCCACTTTTCCACCGGGGAGCTGTTTTTT. It yields the protein CASSHFSTGELFF.

The chain couples TRBV4-2 to TRBJ1-5, with 9 positions matching TRBD1. Germline V gene sequence: CDR1 LGHNA, CDR2 YNFKEQ. V lost 4 bases to trimming and J lost 2 bases; unmatched junction nucleotides: 0. The CDR3 runs to 14 residues. As DNA, the CDR3 is TGTGCCAGCAGCCGGACAGGGGGCAATCAGCCCCAGCATTTT. Protein: CASSRTGGNQPQHF.

This clone was seen more than once but under ten times. The V call is TRBV6-5, the J call TRBJ1-5; D is unresolved. CDR1 is MNHEY and CDR2 is SVGAGI in the germline V gene. The CDR3 sequence is 14 residues long. Trimming pared 6 bases from V and 3 bases from J, leaving 12 bases between. CDR3 coding DNA: TGTGCCAGCAGCCGGGCCGATTACAATCAGCCCCAGCATTTT. Encoded protein: CASSRADYNQPQHF.

The chain employs TRBV30 and TRBJ2-5, with 7 bases matching TRBD1. In germline, CDR1 is GTSNPN, CDR2 SVGIG (reference sequence). Germline trimming cut 1 base from V and 4 bases from J; bases unmatched to any gene: 3. The CDR3 loop spans 13 amino acids. For the CDR3, the DNA is TGTGCCTGGAGTGCCCAGGGGGTAGAGACCCAGTACTTC. Its protein is CAWSAQGVETQYF.

This chain uses TRBV7-2 with TRBJ2-2; D not resolved. CDR3 size: 19 residues. Germline lookup yields CDR1 SGHTA and CDR2 FQGNSA. V was trimmed by 5 bases and J by 6 bases, leaving 28 bases between them. The DNA of the CDR3 is TGTGCCAGCAGCCATCCCCCCGTCCTTACCGAAGGATACGCCGGGGAGCTGTTTTTT. The encoded protein is CASSHPPVLTEGYAGELFF. The complete variable domain, with remaining parts taken from reference TRBV7-2 and TRBJ2-2, reads GAGVSQSPSNKVTEKGKDVELRCDPISGHTALYWYRQSLGQGLEFLIYFQGNSAPDKSGLPSDRFSAERTGGSVSTLTIQRTQQEDSAVYLCASSHPPVLTEGYAGELFFGEGSRLTVL.

This clone occurred once. The chain couples TRBV30 to TRBJ1-4; D might be TRBD1 (6 bases). CDR3 length equals 15 residues. V was cut by 4 bases and J by 3 bases, with 15 bases left in between. Per the germline V gene, CDR1 is GTSNPN and CDR2 is SVGIG (reference sequence). The CDR3 sequence is CAWTVLQGANEKLFF. CDR3 coding DNA: TGTGCCTGGACTGTACTACAGGGAGCTAATGAAAAACTGTTTTTT.

The chain carries TRBV4-3 and TRBJ2-1; TRBD2 matches 10 bases. CDR1 is LGHNA, CDR2 YSLEER, per germline. Unmatched junction bases numbered 11, after V lost 4 bases and J lost 8 bases. The CDR3 runs to 16 residues. The CDR3 region has the DNA TGCGCCAGCAGCCTAATAACGGGACTAGCGACAGATGAGCAGTTCTTC. Amino acids: CASSLITGLATDEQFF.

This chain joins TRBV5-1 and TRBJ2-6; 9 bases map to TRBD1. The V segment lost 4 bases and the J segment 2 bases; nucleotides outside the gene matches: 4. Germline CDR1 is SGHRS and CDR2 is YFSETQ. This CDR3 comprises 16 residues. In nucleotides, the CDR3 is TGCGCCAGCAGCGGGACAGGGAATCCTGGGGCCAACGTCCTGACTTTC. It is translated as CASSGTGNPGANVLTF.

The CDR3 DNA reads as TGTGCCAGACGGGCCGGAGGCAATGAGCAGTTCTTC. Amino acids: CARRAGGNEQFF. This chain uses TRBV2 with TRBJ2-1; tentatively, D is TRBD2 (5 bases). Per germline, CDR1 SNHLY and CDR2 FYNNEI. The CDR3 runs 12 residues. Trimming took 9 bases from V and 6 from J, leaving 12 bases between them. Filled out from reference TRBV2 and TRBJ2-1, the complete variable domain reads EPEVTQTPSHQVTQMGQEVILRCVPISNHLYFYWYRQILGQKVEFLVSFYNNEISEKSEIFDDQFSVERPDGSNFTLKIRSTKLEDSAMYFCARRAGGNEQFFGPGTRLTVL.

This rearrangement joins TRBV30 to TRBJ2-2; D unclear. CDR1 and CDR2 from the germline V gene are GTSNPN and SVGIG (reference sequence). V gave up 3 bases and J gave up 1 base, with 6 bases separating them. The CDR3 is 13 residues long. The CDR3 loop reads CAWRRQNTGELFF. DNA for the CDR3: TGTGCCTGGAGGAGGCAGAACACCGGGGAGCTGTTTTTT.

The rearrangement links TRBV2 to TRBJ1-2, with D possibly matching TRBD1 (6 bases). Germline-derived CDR1 and CDR2 are SNHLY and FYNNEI. This CDR3 comprises 14 residues. V lost 7 bases to trimming and J lost 8 bases, with 20 bases between them. The CDR3 nucleotides read TGTGCCAGCACGGCGGGACACTCGAACAGAGGCTACACCTTC. As protein: CASTAGHSNRGYTF.

This chain connects TRBV6-6 to TRBJ2-2; D is unclear. This CDR3 comprises 12 residues. V lost 4 bases and J lost 3, with 3 bases in between. Germline V CDR1 and CDR2: MNHNY, SVGAGI (reference sequence). CDR3 loop: CASSLDTGELFF. The CDR3 bases are TGTGCCAGCAGTTTGGACACCGGGGAGCTGTTTTTT.

The chain employs TRBV19 and TRBJ2-7; D gene unclear. Germline-derived CDR1 and CDR2 are LNHDA and SQIVND (reference sequence). The CDR3 length is 14 residues. V was pared by 3 bases and J by 3 bases, with 12 bases between. The CDR3 DNA reads TGTGCCAGTAGTATGGATCGGGCACACTACGAGCAGTACTTC. The encoded protein is CASSMDRAHYEQYF.

The chain uses TRBV29-1 and TRBJ2-7; 8 bases map to TRBD1. This CDR3 region has 12 residues. Germline trimming cut 2 bases from V and 11 bases from J; bases unmatched to any gene: 8. Germline assignment: CDR1 SQVTM and CDR2 ANQGSEA. The CDR3 spells CSVESGGGREYF. The CDR3 DNA reads as TGCAGCGTTGAATCAGGGGGCGGACGGGAGTACTTC.

The sample holds a few counts of this clone. The chain couples TRBV25-1 to TRBJ2-3; 14 nucleotides agree with TRBD2. J was trimmed by 4 bases and V by 4 bases; bases with no gene match: 1. Germline CDR1 and CDR2: MGHDK and SYGVNS. The length of the CDR3 is 15 residues. CDR3 nucleotides: TGTGCCAGCAGTGGGACTAGCGGGGGGCCAGATACGCAGTATTTT. Its protein product is CASSGTSGGPDTQYF.

CDR3 DNA sequence: TGTGCCAGCAGCTTAATTGGAAATTCACCCCTCCACTTT. Residues: CASSLIGNSPLHF. The V and J genes are TRBV11-1 and TRBJ1-6; D unclear. The germline V and J ends were trimmed by 2 bases and 7 bases, with 6 bases remaining between them. The CDR3 extends over 13 amino acids. Germline V gives CDR1 SGHAT, CDR2 FQDESV (reference sequence).

The chain uses TRBV30 and TRBJ1-1; D not certain. Trimming shortened V by 0 bases and J by 0 bases, and 11 bases separated the two germline ends. In germline, CDR1 is GTSNPN, CDR2 SVGIG (reference sequence). The CDR3 loop spans 15 amino acids. The CDR3 nucleotides read TGTGCCTGGAGTGTACTCAGGCCACTGAACACTGAAGCTTTCTTT. This sequence encodes CAWSVLRPLNTEAFF.

The sample holds a few counts of this clone. This rearrangement joins TRBV29-1 to TRBJ2-3, with a weak D call TRBD1 (5 bases). The germline V gene encodes CDR1 SQVTM and CDR2 ANQGSEA. The CDR3 sequence is 15 residues long. The V gene lost 3 bases and the J gene lost 2 bases, with 15 bases spanning the gap. The DNA for the CDR3 is TGCAGCGTTGATCTGGACAAAGCTGTCACAGATACGCAGTATTTT. Translation: CSVDLDKAVTDTQYF.

This clone was found once. The chain carries TRBV4-1 and TRBJ1-4, with 12 bases lining up with TRBD1. The CDR3 runs 18 residues. V lost 4 bases, J lost 7 bases, and 13 bases stayed unmatched. In germline, CDR1 is MGHRA, CDR2 YSYEKL. The chain's CDR3 is CASSPTPGTGGESEKLFF. The CDR3 DNA reads as TGCGCCAGCAGCCCGACTCCCGGGACAGGGGGCGAGAGTGAAAAACTGTTTTTT.

V usage is TRBV2 and J usage is TRBJ2-5; no definite D call. This CDR3 region has 12 residues. The germline CDR1 and CDR2 sequences are SNHLY and FYNNEI. V was shortened by 4 bases and J by 4 bases, with 7 bases between the two germline ends. This CDR3 reads CASSAVRETQYF. CDR3 bases: TGTGCCAGCAGTGCGGTCAGAGAGACCCAGTACTTC.

The chain joins TRBV30 to TRBJ1-2; no clear D. Germline V gene sequence: CDR1 GTSNPN, CDR2 SVGIG (reference sequence). This CDR3 comprises 12 residues. Trimming cost V 4 bases and J 2 bases, with 8 bases left between them. The CDR3 loop reads CAWNMGNYGYTF. In nucleotides, the CDR3 is TGTGCCTGGAATATGGGGAACTATGGCTACACCTTC.

The V gene is TRBV7-6, the J gene TRBJ2-5; 8 bases match TRBD1. V dropped 5 bases and J dropped 5; count of bases not matched to a gene: 7. CDR1 and CDR2 (germline): SGHVS, FNYEAQ. The CDR3 sequence is 14 residues long. The chain's CDR3 is CASSPRQGSETQYF. DNA for the CDR3: TGTGCCAGCAGCCCCAGACAGGGGTCCGAGACCCAGTACTTC.

The chain combines TRBV7-2 with TRBJ2-3, with D uncertain. With 1 base removed from V and 0 bases from J, the gap between germline ends came to 8 bases. Looked up from germline, CDR1 is SGHTA and CDR2 is FQGNSA. This CDR3 is built from 15 residues. For the CDR3, the DNA is TGTGCCAGCAGCTTAGTCGCCTCAAGCACAGATACGCAGTATTTT. Translating it yields CASSLVASSTDTQYF.

The chain joins TRBV27 to TRBJ2-1; D might be TRBD2 (6 bases). Germline V gene lookup returns CDR1 MNHEY and CDR2 SMNVEV (reference sequence). Deletions cut 6 bases from V and 3 bases from J, with 6 bases between. CDR3 length: 12 amino acids. As DNA, the CDR3 is TGTGCCAGCAGGCGGGACTACAATGAGCAGTTCTTC. Its translation: CASRRDYNEQFF.

Only a few counts were recorded for this clone. The chain uses TRBV19 and TRBJ1-1; D is perhaps TRBD1 (5 bases). The V gene's germline CDR1 is LNHDA and CDR2 SQIVND (reference sequence). This CDR3 contains 11 residues. Trimming removed 6 bases at V and 10 bases at J, with 12 bases between. CDR3 sequence: CASSRMGLAFF. As DNA, the CDR3 is TGTGCCAGTAGCCGCATGGGGCTAGCTTTCTTT. The full variable domain, rest sourced from reference TRBV19 and TRBJ1-1, is DGGITQSPKYLFRKEGQNVTLSCEQNLNHDAMYWYRQDPGQGLRLIYYSQIVNDFQKGDIAEGYSVSREKKESFPLTVTSAQKNPTAFYLCASSRMGLAFFGQGTRLTVV.